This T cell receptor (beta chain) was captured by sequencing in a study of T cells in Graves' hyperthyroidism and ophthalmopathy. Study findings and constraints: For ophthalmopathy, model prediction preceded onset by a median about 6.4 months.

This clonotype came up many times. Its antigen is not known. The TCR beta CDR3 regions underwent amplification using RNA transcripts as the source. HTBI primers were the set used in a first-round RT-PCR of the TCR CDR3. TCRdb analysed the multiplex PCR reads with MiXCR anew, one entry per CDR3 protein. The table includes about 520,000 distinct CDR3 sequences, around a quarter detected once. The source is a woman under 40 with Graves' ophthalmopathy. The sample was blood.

The CDR3: CASSPEGLRGGSSYEQYF. The CDR3 DNA reads TGTGCCAGCTCACCAGAAGGACTAAGGGGGGGAAGCTCCTACGAGCAGTACTTC. The chain combines TRBV18 with TRBJ2-7, with a tentative D call TRBD2 (7 bases). Germline CDR1 KGHSH, CDR2 LQKENI. V was clipped by 2 bases and J by 0 bases, with 20 bases between them. The CDR3 covers 18 residues.